This T cell receptor (beta chain) stems from a study of cytomegalovirus exposure and HLA in healthy donors. PCR amplification relied on 60 Vbeta primers (plus 13 Jbeta primers). Profiling relied on immunoSEQ multiplex PCR, and the TCRdb table lists in-frame clones only, not all of them. In the table there are about 90,000 clones, 84% of which are singletons. CDR3 size: 17 residues. Between the trimmed V and J ends, which lost 7 bases and 5 bases, there was a span of 25 bases. Germline lookup yields CDR1 MNHEY and CDR2 SMNVEV (reference sequence). The chain employs TRBV27 and TRBJ2-3; tentative D call: TRBD2 (6 bases). The sample was PBMCs. The receptor's source is a man younger than 35 in good health and CMV-seronegative. Here the CDR3 reads CASNSFFRRAEEDTQYF. The CDR3 nucleotides read TGTGCCAGCAACTCCTTTTTTAGGAGGGCCGAGGAAGATACGCAGTATTTT.